The 22 T cell receptor beta chains given below trace back to one sample, sequenced in a study of T cell changes during pregnancy in multiple sclerosis. Assay used: immunoSEQ multiplex PCR; TCRdb lists only in-frame clones, some missing. The sample has around 62,000 clones; roughly nine tenths are singletons. The sequences come from peripheral blood, collected in the first trimester of pregnancy. Source of these receptors: a female donor with multiple sclerosis, enrolled in a pregnancy study.

CDR3 in amino acids: CAWSVETGGSIYEQYF. For the CDR3, the DNA is TGTGCCTGGAGTGTAGAGACGGGGGGATCTATTTACGAGCAGTACTTC. The J gene is TRBJ2-7, the V gene TRBV30; 7 nucleotides align to TRBD2. V lost 0 bases to trimming and J lost 4 bases; unmatched junction nucleotides: 12. The CDR3 covers 16 residues. CDR1 and CDR2 from the germline V gene are GTSNPN and SVGIG (reference sequence).

V usage is TRBV5-1 and J usage is TRBJ2-3, with TRBD1 matching 9 bases. This CDR3 contains 14 residues. The germline V gene encodes CDR1 SGHRS and CDR2 YFSETQ. The V and J ends lost 4 bases and 6 bases, in that order; junction bases with no gene match: 6. Here the CDR3 DNA reads TGCGCCAGCAGCATACGACAGGGGGAGGATACGCAGTATTTT. It codes for CASSIRQGEDTQYF.

This clone was detected only a few times. CDR3 DNA: TGTGCCAGCTGGGGGCCCTCCTATGGCTACACCTTC. Translated, it gives CASWGPSYGYTF. The chain links TRBV6-6 to TRBJ1-2; tentatively, D is TRBD1 (6 bases). CDR1 is MNHNY, CDR2 SVGAGI, per germline (reference sequence). V was cut by 8 bases and J by 4 bases, with 11 bases left in between. This CDR3 is 12 amino acids long.

V and J are TRBV2 and TRBJ1-5; D uncertain. From germline, CDR1 is SNHLY and CDR2 FYNNEI. The CDR3 loop spans 13 amino acids. V lost 6 bases and J lost 4, with 10 bases in between. The CDR3 nucleotides are TGTGCCAGCAGGTGGACTGAAAATCAGCCCCAGCATTTT. Translated: CASRWTENQPQHF.

The chain is built from TRBV7-7 and TRBJ1-1; D not certain. Per the germline V gene, CDR1 is SSHAT and CDR2 is FNYEAQ (reference sequence). CDR3 length equals 15 residues. Trimming removed 5 bases at V and 1 base at J, with 14 bases between. CDR3 bases: TGTGCCAGCAGCCCGTTGGGTACAGCGAACACTGAAGCTTTCTTT. Translating gives CASSPLGTANTEAFF.

The rearrangement uses TRBV5-1 and TRBJ2-1; tentatively, D is TRBD2 (5 bases). The V and J ends lost 2 bases and 6 bases respectively, with 24 bases between them. This CDR3 comprises 18 residues. Germline CDR1 SGHRS, CDR2 YFSETQ. The CDR3 loop is CASSFGPGSSLTINEQFF. In nucleotides, the CDR3 is TGCGCCAGCAGCTTTGGGCCGGGGAGTAGCCTAACGATCAATGAGCAGTTCTTC.

The chain combines TRBV5-4 with TRBJ2-7; TRBD1 matches at 8 bases. With 3 bases clipped from V and 2 bases from J, the junction kept 7 bases outside the gene matches. The CDR3 length is 15 residues. From germline, CDR1 is SGHNT and CDR2 YYREEE (reference sequence). The CDR3 nucleotides are TGTGCCAGCAGCTCACTAACGGGACAGGCCTACGAGCAGTACTTC. Its protein product is CASSSLTGQAYEQYF. Using reference TRBV5-4 and TRBJ2-7 for the parts outside the CDR3, the full variable domain is ETGVTQSPTHLIKTRGQQVTLRCSSQSGHNTVSWYQQALGQGPQFIFQYYREEENGRGNFPPRFSGLQFPNYSSELNVNALELDDSALYLCASSSLTGQAYEQYFGPGTRLTVT.

The rearrangement links TRBV6-4 to TRBJ1-6; 7 nucleotides line up with TRBD1. CDR1 and CDR2 from the germline V gene are MRHNA and SNTAGT. The CDR3 contains 14 residues. Trimming at V came to 6 bases and at J to 6 bases, leaving 5 bases not matched to a gene. CDR3 loop: CASRGKGANSPLHF. As DNA, the CDR3 is TGTGCCAGCAGGGGAAAGGGGGCTAATTCACCCCTCCACTTT.

This clone has a handful of counts. The chain joins TRBV11-2 to TRBJ2-7; 13 positions agree with TRBD2. The CDR3 covers 16 residues. The germline CDR1 and CDR2 sequences are SGHAT and FQNNGV. V trimming: 3 bases; J trimming: 10 bases; junction bases outside the gene matches: 12. The CDR3 spells CASSFPKTLAGGYQYF. Here the CDR3 DNA reads TGTGCCAGCAGCTTTCCCAAAACACTAGCGGGAGGGTACCAGTACTTC.

The chain combines TRBV6-5 with TRBJ1-2; D might be TRBD1 (5 bases). Trimming removed 6 bases from V and 4 bases from J, with 18 bases in between. The CDR3 consists of 15 residues. From germline, CDR1 is MNHEY and CDR2 SVGAGI. The CDR3 DNA sequence: TGTGCCAGCAGCCGATTCTTGGGGGGTGGCTATGGCTACACCTTC. Its translation is CASSRFLGGGYGYTF.

The CDR3 sequence: CASRPPRRVSSGANVLTF. DNA of the CDR3: TGTGCCAGCAGACCCCCGCGACGGGTTAGCTCTGGGGCCAACGTCCTGACTTTC. The chain has TRBV7-9 and TRBJ2-6, with D unresolved. Trimming cost V 6 bases and J 0 bases, with 18 bases left between them. This CDR3 region has 18 residues. The germline CDR1 and CDR2 sequences are SEHNR and FQNEAQ (reference sequence).

The chain recombines TRBV6-4 with TRBJ2-3; 10 bases are shared with TRBD2. Germline V gene lookup returns CDR1 MRHNA and CDR2 SNTAGT. CDR3 size: 17 residues. Trimming cost V 2 bases and J 1 base; bases outside gene matches: 6. The CDR3 DNA is TGTGCCAGCAGTGACCTTCCGGGGACTAGCGGCACAGATACGCAGTATTTT. Amino acids: CASSDLPGTSGTDTQYF.

Only one count was recorded for this clone. The rearrangement links TRBV7-9 to TRBJ1-2; a possible D gene is TRBD1 (6 bases). The CDR3 length is 15 residues. Trimming removed 5 bases at V and 5 bases at J, with 18 bases between. Germline V gene sequence: CDR1 SEHNR, CDR2 FQNEAQ (reference sequence). DNA of the CDR3: TGTGCCAGCAGCCAAGAACAGGGTTTTTGGTATGGCTACACCTTC. The encoded protein is CASSQEQGFWYGYTF.

The gene calls are TRBV5-5 and TRBJ2-5, with 7 nucleotides matching TRBD2. The CDR3 has 19 amino acids. Losses at the gene ends were 4 bases for V and 5 bases for J; bases not matched to a gene: 23. Germline CDR1 is SGHKS and CDR2 is YYEKEE (reference sequence). CDR3 nucleotide sequence: TGTGCCAGCAGCCCCAAAGTCGGACTAGTCGGGGTTTTGTTGGAGACCCAGTACTTC. This translates into CASSPKVGLVGVLLETQYF. Supplemented by reference TRBV5-5 and TRBJ2-5, the full variable domain reads DAGVTQSPTHLIKTRGQQVTLRCSPISGHKSVSWYQQVLGQGPQFIFQYYEKEERGRGNFPDRFSARQFPNYSSELNVNALLLGDSALYLCASSPKVGLVGVLLETQYFGPGTRLLVL.

V usage is TRBV27 and J usage is TRBJ1-6; D is unresolved. The V gene's germline CDR1 is MNHEY and CDR2 SMNVEV (reference sequence). V was clipped by 2 bases and J by 9 bases, with 17 bases between them. The CDR3 contains 16 residues. This CDR3 is CASSLEAATPTSPLHF. CDR3 sequence (DNA): TGTGCCAGCAGTTTAGAGGCAGCAACCCCTACTTCACCCCTCCACTTT.

CDR3 region: CAWSPGDRETYEQYF. The CDR3 coding sequence is TGTGCCTGGAGTCCAGGGGACAGGGAAACCTACGAGCAGTACTTC. The V gene is TRBV30, the J gene TRBJ2-7; 9 nucleotides align to TRBD1. Germline V gives CDR1 GTSNPN, CDR2 SVGIG (reference sequence). The ends lost 2 bases at V and 2 bases at J; junction bases unmatched: 7. CDR3 length: 15 amino acids.

CDR3 coding DNA: TGTGCCAGCAGTGGCCCAGCCCCCGGGACACAGTATGGCTACACCTTC. Translating gives CASSGPAPGTQYGYTF. The J gene is TRBJ1-2, the V gene TRBV6-1, with D possibly TRBD1 on 6 matching bases. The CDR3 is 16 residues long. Trimming pared 4 bases from V and 5 bases from J, leaving 20 bases between. Germline-derived CDR1 and CDR2 are MNHNS and SASEGT.

V usage is TRBV30 and J usage is TRBJ2-5; 9 bases agree with TRBD1. Germline V gene lookup returns CDR1 GTSNPN and CDR2 SVGIG (reference sequence). This CDR3 is 14 amino acids long. The V gene end was trimmed by 4 bases and the J gene end by 4 bases; junction bases not matched to a gene: 7. DNA of the CDR3: TGTGCCTGGACACCTGGACAGGGGACAGAGACCCAGTACTTC. It specifies CAWTPGQGTETQYF.

This chain joins TRBV7-2 and TRBJ2-5; 11 bases map to TRBD2. The ends lost 5 bases at V and 4 bases at J; junction bases unmatched: 3. This CDR3 spans 14 amino acids. CDR1 SGHTA and CDR2 FQGNSA come from the germline V gene. This CDR3 reads CASSPGTSGETQYF. The DNA for the CDR3 is TGTGCCAGCAGCCCTGGGACTAGCGGAGAGACCCAGTACTTC.

V is TRBV7-9 and J is TRBJ2-3, with D possibly matching TRBD2 (6 bases). The V gene's germline CDR1 is SEHNR and CDR2 FQNEAQ (reference sequence). This CDR3 is built from 14 residues. The germline V and J ends were trimmed by 7 bases and 1 base, with 12 bases remaining between them. This CDR3 reads CASILGGGTDTQYF. DNA of the CDR3: TGTGCCAGCATCCTGGGGGGAGGCACAGATACGCAGTATTTT. The full variable domain, its missing parts supplied by reference TRBV7-9 and TRBJ2-3, is DTGVSQNPRHKITKRGQNVTFRCDPISEHNRLYWYRQTLGQGPEFLTYFQNEAQLEKSRLLSDRFSAERPKGSFSTLEIQRTEQGDSAMYLCASILGGGTDTQYFGPGTRLTVL.

The J gene is TRBJ1-6, the V gene TRBV12-5; tentative D call: TRBD1 (6 bases). Germline CDR1 LGHNT, CDR2 FRNRAP. This CDR3 has 24 amino acids. Trimming stripped 3 bases from V and 0 bases from J, with 33 bases between. CDR3 sequence reads: CASGLFPDVLGQGRPSSYNSPLHF. The DNA of the CDR3 is TGTGCTAGTGGTTTATTCCCCGACGTCCTCGGGCAGGGGCGACCGAGCTCCTATAATTCACCCCTCCACTTT.

J is TRBJ2-1 and V is TRBV27, with D perhaps TRBD2 (6 bases). This CDR3 has 13 amino acids. Germline V CDR1 and CDR2: MNHEY, SMNVEV (reference sequence). The ends were cut back, 1 base at V and 7 bases at J, with 8 bases in the middle. The CDR3 protein is CASSLWGENEQFF. CDR3 coding DNA: TGTGCCAGCAGTTTATGGGGGGAGAATGAGCAGTTCTTC.